Ten or more counts support the clone carrying this T cell receptor (beta chain). This sample is drawn from a study of regulatory T cells in long-lasting Graves disease. About the research overall: Antithyroid drug intake by newly diagnosed Graves' patients had lasted under 3 months.

V shed 6 bases and J shed 0 bases, with 13 bases lying between them. The CDR3 is made up of 15 amino acids. Building the TCR beta libraries relied on iRepertoire HTBI primers, and CDR3 regions underwent Arm-PCR. MiXCR was run by TCRdb on the multiplex PCR reads, yielding one entry per CDR3 protein. Among around 400,000 distinct CDR3 sequences listed, about 10% were seen once. Sample time point: newly diagnosed GD, antithyroid drugs for less than 3 months. From RNA extracted from PBMCs, the TCR library was made. In this cohort, patients came from an endocrinology department located in Xi'an, China. As collected, the peripheral blood samples measured 7 to 9.5 milliliters each and went into EDTA tubes. The same data also went into a second study, on T cells in Graves' hyperthyroidism and ophthalmopathy. That paper notes: The HTBI primer set served for first-round RT-PCR of the TCR CDR3.

Here the sequenced sample was peripheral blood mononuclear cells (PBMCs), taken at new diagnosis, from a patient treated with antithyroid drugs. The rearrangement uses TRBV12-3 or TRBV12-4 and TRBJ2-3; D gene uncertain. The receptor's source is a woman under 30 with Graves disease. CDR3 in amino acids: CASSSWRSSTDTQYF. The CDR3 region has the DNA TGTGCCAGCAGCTCCTGGCGGTCTAGCACAGATACGCAGTATTTT.